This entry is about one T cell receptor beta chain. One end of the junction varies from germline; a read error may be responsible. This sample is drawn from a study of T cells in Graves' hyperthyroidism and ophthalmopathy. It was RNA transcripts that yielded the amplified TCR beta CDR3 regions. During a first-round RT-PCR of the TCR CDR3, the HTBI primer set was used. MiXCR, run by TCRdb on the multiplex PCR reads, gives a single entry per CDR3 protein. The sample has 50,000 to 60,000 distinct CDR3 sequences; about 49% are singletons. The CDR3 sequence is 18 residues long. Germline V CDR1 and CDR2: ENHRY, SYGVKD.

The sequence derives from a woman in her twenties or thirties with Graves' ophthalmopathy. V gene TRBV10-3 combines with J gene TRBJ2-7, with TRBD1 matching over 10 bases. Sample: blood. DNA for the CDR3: TGTGCCAGCAGTCCGTACCGGGACAGGGGATCGAGGGACTACGAGCAGTACTTC. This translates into CASSPYRDRGSRDYEQYF.